Listed below are T cell receptor beta chains from one sample, sequenced in a study of cytomegalovirus exposure and HLA in healthy donors. The repertoire was sequenced with immunoSEQ multiplex PCR; TCRdb's copy has only in-frame clones and lacks some. Among about 190,000 clones listed, roughly 77% were seen once. Sequenced sample: PBMCs. Every receptor here comes from a man aged 25-45 years in good health and CMV-seropositive. Each CDR3 is given with its conserved first and last residue. A D gene is named only where the DNA matches it firmly. Some rows have no size entry. The others give once, few or many, or a class for an expanded clone.

CDR3 protein,CDR3 DNA,V gene,CDR3 length,J gene,D gene,clone size
CASSQDRLAGVETQYF,TGTGCCAGCAGCCAAGACCGACTAGCGGGAGTAGAGACCCAGTACTTC,TRBV14,16,TRBJ2-5,TRBD2,NA
CASRPIPLQGTDTQYF,TGTGCCAGCAGACCTATCCCCTTACAGGGCACAGATACGCAGTATTTT,TRBV9,16,TRBJ2-3,NA,NA
CASSQPDRDTEAFF,TGCGCCAGCAGCCAGCCCGACAGGGACACTGAAGCTTTCTTT,TRBV4-3,14,TRBJ1-1,TRBD1,NA
CASKTSGDYEQYF,TGTGCCAGCAAGACTAGCGGAGACTACGAGCAGTACTTC,TRBV27,13,TRBJ2-7,TRBD2,NA
CASSYSHRDNQPQHF,TGTGCCAGCAGTTACTCGCACAGAGACAATCAGCCCCAGCATTTT,TRBV6-5,15,TRBJ1-5,NA,NA
CASSFGGLASGEQYF,TGTGCCAGCAGCTTCGGGGGACTAGCGTCGGGGGAGCAGTACTTC,TRBV7-2,15,TRBJ2-7,TRBD2,NA
CAWSKGGSFILNTEAFF,TGTGCCTGGAGTAAAGGGGGCAGTTTTATACTGAACACTGAAGCTTTCTTT,TRBV30,17,TRBJ1-1,TRBD1,NA
CASSSPGGEETQYF,TGTGCCAGCAGCTCCCCGGGAGGGGAAGAGACCCAGTACTTC,TRBV5-4,14,TRBJ2-5,TRBD2,few
CASSLGRSQYF,TGTGCCAGCAGTTTAGGGAGGTCCCAGTACTTC,TRBV6-1,11,TRBJ2-5,NA,NA
CATSRDRGQPYEQYF,TGTGCCACCAGCAGAGACAGGGGACAGCCCTACGAGCAGTACTTC,TRBV15,15,TRBJ2-7,TRBD1,NA
CASSQGDSSYEQYF,TGCGCCAGCAGCCAAGGGGACAGCTCCTACGAGCAGTACTTC,TRBV4-1,14,TRBJ2-7,TRBD1,NA
CASSLDAVLQGAANEKLFF,TGTGCCAGCAGCTTAGACGCCGTCCTTCAGGGGGCAGCTAATGAAAAACTGTTTTTT,TRBV11-2,19,TRBJ1-4,TRBD1,NA
CASSPRGLSENQPQHF,TGTGCCAGCAGCCCCCGCGGACTGTCTGAAAATCAGCCCCAGCATTTT,TRBV7-2,16,TRBJ1-5,NA,NA
CASSPLTGDGYTF,TGCGCCAGCAGCCCCCTGACAGGGGATGGCTACACCTTC,TRBV4-3,13,TRBJ1-2,TRBD1,NA
CASSFTSSRLEQYF,TGTGCCAGCAGCTTTACTAGTTCTCGGTTGGAGCAGTACTTC,TRBV7-8,14,TRBJ2-7,NA,NA
CASSFSGGWNQPQHF,TGTGCCAGCAGCTTTTCAGGGGGCTGGAATCAGCCCCAGCATTTT,TRBV5-5,15,TRBJ1-5,TRBD1,NA
CASITRGTEAFF,TGTGCCAGCATCACCAGGGGCACTGAAGCTTTCTTT,TRBV21-1,12,TRBJ1-1,NA,NA
CASSPHGGAGYGYTF,TGTGCCAGCAGCCCCCATGGGGGGGCCGGCTATGGCTACACCTTC,TRBV11-2,15,TRBJ1-2,NA,NA
CASSLSDLLTGELFF,TGCGCCAGCAGCTTGAGTGACTTATTAACCGGGGAGCTGTTTTTT,TRBV5-1,15,TRBJ2-2,NA,NA
CASSPGGLSYEQYF,TGTGCCAGCTCACCAGGAGGTCTCTCCTACGAGCAGTACTTC,TRBV18,14,TRBJ2-7,NA,NA